The clone carrying this T cell receptor (beta chain) has at least ten counts. No antigen is known for it. The sample belongs to a study of T-cell reconstitution after alpha-beta-depleted transplantation in children. Points from the study as a whole: After transplant, at about two months, alpha-beta T cells were reportedly derived from several hundred expanded graft clones.

Trimming cost V 5 bases and J 0 bases, with 13 bases left between them. Germline V CDR1 and CDR2: SGHTA, FQGNSA. This CDR3 has 15 residues. Unique molecular identifiers were used to barcode this TCRbeta library. In TCRdb, the PCR reads were re-called with MiXCR into one record per CDR3 protein. The sample includes some 200,000 distinct CDR3 sequences, roughly a tenth of them seen just once. The origin of this receptor is a child under two years old with acute myeloid leukemia, due to receive a stem cell transplant. The V gene is TRBV7-2, the J gene TRBJ1-2; D possibly corresponds to TRBD1 (5 bases). This specimen was PBMCs, taken before TCRalphabeta/CD19-depleted stem cell transplant. The CDR3 nucleotides read TGTGCCAGCAGCCTGGGGCGTAAAGCTAACTATGGCTACACCTTC. Its protein is CASSLGRKANYGYTF.